Listed below are T cell receptor beta chains from one sample, sequenced in a study of blood T cell repertoires in COVID-19. Here immunoSEQ multiplex PCR was the method, and the copy in TCRdb shows in-frame clones only, minus some. The profile shows under 200,000 clones, 80% to 85% of them singletons. The sequenced sample was peripheral blood. The receptor source for this set is a man aged 18-30 years with active or convalescent COVID-19. Each CDR3 is given with its conserved first and last residue. A D gene is named only where the DNA matches it firmly. The size field is filled for only some rows; it gives once, few, many or a size class.

>.|TRBV7-2|.|TRBJ1-5
CASSLKGGGNQPQHF
TGTGCCAGCAGCTTAAAAGGGGGAGGCAATCAGCCCCAGCATTTT
>.|TRBV6-5|.|TRBJ1-1
CATRQVTEAFF
TGTGCCACCCGACAGGTGACTGAAGCTTTCTTT
>TRBD1|TRBV6-1|.|TRBJ2-5
CASSVRTGGWQETQYF
TGTGCCAGCAGTGTCCGGACAGGGGGTTGGCAAGAGACCCAGTACTTC
>.|TRBV5-4|once|TRBJ2-7
CASSLVGRINEQYF
TGTGCCAGCAGCTTGGTCGGGAGAATCAACGAGCAGTACTTC
>.|TRBV6-2/TRBV6-3|.|TRBJ1-6
CASGYLTANNSPLHF
TGTGCCAGCGGTTACTTGACAGCTAACAATTCACCCCTCCACTTT
>TRBD1|TRBV9|.|TRBJ2-5
CASSVVGTGGVGETQYF
TGTGCCAGCAGCGTAGTTGGGACAGGGGGCGTCGGGGAGACCCAGTACTTC
>TRBD2|TRBV5-4|.|TRBJ2-3
CASSSGLAGDTQYF
TGTGCCAGCAGCTCGGGACTAGCGGGAGATACGCAGTATTTT
>.|TRBV7-2|.|TRBJ2-7
CASSRLGQSYEQYF
TGTGCCAGCAGCCGCCTGGGGCAGTCCTACGAGCAGTACTTC
>TRBD2|TRBV12-5|.|TRBJ2-2
CASGRTSESGELFF
TGTGCTAGTGGCCGGACTAGCGAAAGCGGGGAGCTGTTTTTT
>TRBD1|TRBV5-1|.|TRBJ2-5
CASSSSGGLYETQYF
TGCGCCAGCAGCTCCTCAGGGGGCTTGTATGAGACCCAGTACTTC
>.|TRBV5-5|.|TRBJ1-2
CASSITGTLSSYGYTF
TGTGCCAGCAGCATCACCGGGACATTATCCAGCTATGGCTACACCTTC
>TRBD1|TRBV27|.|TRBJ2-7
CASSRDSGVSSYEQYF
TGTGCCAGCAGCCGGGACAGTGGGGTGAGCTCCTACGAGCAGTACTTC
>TRBD1|TRBV5-1|once|TRBJ2-1
CASSVTGIGEQFF
TGCGCCAGCAGCGTGACAGGGATCGGTGAGCAGTTCTTC
>TRBD2|TRBV2|.|TRBJ2-3
CASSQTSPDTDTQYF
TGTGCCAGCAGTCAGACTAGCCCAGACACAGATACGCAGTATTTT
>.|TRBV18|.|TRBJ1-1
CASSTGMNTEAFF
TGTGCCAGCTCAACAGGGATGAACACTGAAGCTTTCTTT
>TRBD2|TRBV29-1|.|TRBJ2-4
CSVVSGIINIQYF
TGCAGCGTGGTTAGCGGGATTATAAACATTCAGTACTTC
>TRBD1|TRBV11-2|.|TRBJ2-3
CASSRTGLADTQYF
TGTGCCAGCAGCAGGACAGGGCTTGCAGATACGCAGTATTTT
>TRBD1|TRBV30|.|TRBJ1-2
CAWSREGAVSYGYTF
TGTGCCTGGAGCCGGGAGGGGGCGGTTTCCTATGGCTACACCTTC
>TRBD2|TRBV19|few|TRBJ2-7
CASSIVAGLTYEQYF
TGTGCCAGTAGTATAGTAGCGGGGTTAACCTACGAGCAGTACTTC